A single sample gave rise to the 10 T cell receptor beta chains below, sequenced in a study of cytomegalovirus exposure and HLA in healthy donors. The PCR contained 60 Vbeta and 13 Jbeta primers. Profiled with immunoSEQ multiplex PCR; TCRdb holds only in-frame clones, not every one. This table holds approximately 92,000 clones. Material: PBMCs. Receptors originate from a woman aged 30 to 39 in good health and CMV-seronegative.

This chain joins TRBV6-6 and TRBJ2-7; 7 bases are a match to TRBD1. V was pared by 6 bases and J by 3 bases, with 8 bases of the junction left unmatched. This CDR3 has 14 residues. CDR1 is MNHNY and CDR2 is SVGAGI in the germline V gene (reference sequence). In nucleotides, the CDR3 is TGTGCCAGCAGGATTAACAGGGGAAACTACGAGCAGTACTTC. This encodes CASRINRGNYEQYF.

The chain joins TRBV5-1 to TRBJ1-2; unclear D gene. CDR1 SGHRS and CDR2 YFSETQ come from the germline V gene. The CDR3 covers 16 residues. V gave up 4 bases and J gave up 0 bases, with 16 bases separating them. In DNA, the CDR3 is TGCGCCAGCAGCGCTCCCCGAGGAGATCCTAACTATGGCTACACCTTC. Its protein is CASSAPRGDPNYGYTF. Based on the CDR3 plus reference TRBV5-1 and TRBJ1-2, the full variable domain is KAGVTQTPRYLIKTRGQQVTLSCSPISGHRSVSWYQQTPGQGLQFLFEYFSETQRNKGNFPGRFSGRQFSNSRSEMNVSTLELGDSALYLCASSAPRGDPNYGYTFGSGTRLTVV.

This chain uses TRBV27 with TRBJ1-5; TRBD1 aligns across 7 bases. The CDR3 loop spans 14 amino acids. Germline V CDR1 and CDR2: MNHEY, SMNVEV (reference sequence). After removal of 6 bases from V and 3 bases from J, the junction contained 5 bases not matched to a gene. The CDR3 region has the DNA TGTGCCAGCAGCGACAGGGAGGCCAATCAGCCCCAGCATTTT. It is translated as CASSDREANQPQHF.

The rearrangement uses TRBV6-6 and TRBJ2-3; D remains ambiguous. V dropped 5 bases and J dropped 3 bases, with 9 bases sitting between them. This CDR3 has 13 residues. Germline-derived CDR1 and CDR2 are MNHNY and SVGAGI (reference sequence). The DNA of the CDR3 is TGTGCCAGCAGTAAGTTCGGGACAGATACGCAGTATTTT. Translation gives CASSKFGTDTQYF.

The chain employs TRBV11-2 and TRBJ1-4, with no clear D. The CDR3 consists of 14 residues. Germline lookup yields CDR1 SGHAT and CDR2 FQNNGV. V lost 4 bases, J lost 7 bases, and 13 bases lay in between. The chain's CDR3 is CASSSALVGEKLFF. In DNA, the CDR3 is TGTGCCAGCAGCTCTGCGTTGGTTGGTGAAAAACTGTTTTTT.

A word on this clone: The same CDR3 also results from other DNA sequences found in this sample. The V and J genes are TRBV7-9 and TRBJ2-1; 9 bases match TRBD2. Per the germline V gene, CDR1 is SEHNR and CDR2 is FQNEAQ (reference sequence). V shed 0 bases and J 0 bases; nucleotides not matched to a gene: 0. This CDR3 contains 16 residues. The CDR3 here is CASSLALAGSYNEQFF. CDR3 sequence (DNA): TGTGCCAGCAGCTTAGCACTAGCGGGCTCCTACAATGAGCAGTTCTTC.

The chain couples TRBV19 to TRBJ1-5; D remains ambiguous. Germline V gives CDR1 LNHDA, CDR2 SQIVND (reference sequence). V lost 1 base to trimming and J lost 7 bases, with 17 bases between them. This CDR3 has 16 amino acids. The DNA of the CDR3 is TGTGCCAGTAGTATAGGGGGTGGCGGAGGAGGCCAGCCCCAGCATTTT. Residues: CASSIGGGGGGQPQHF.

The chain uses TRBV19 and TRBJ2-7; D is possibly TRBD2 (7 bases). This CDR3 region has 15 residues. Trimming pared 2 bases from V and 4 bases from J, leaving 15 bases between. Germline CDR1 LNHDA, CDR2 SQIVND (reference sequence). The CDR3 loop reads CASSIRAGAHYEQYF. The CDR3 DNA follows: TGTGCCAGTAGTATAAGGGCGGGGGCCCATTACGAGCAGTACTTC.

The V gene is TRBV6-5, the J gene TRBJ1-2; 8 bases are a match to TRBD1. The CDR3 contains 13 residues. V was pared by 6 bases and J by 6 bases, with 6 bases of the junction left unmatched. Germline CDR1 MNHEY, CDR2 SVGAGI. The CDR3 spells CASRLTGVHGYTF. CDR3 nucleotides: TGTGCCAGCAGACTGACAGGGGTCCATGGCTACACCTTC.

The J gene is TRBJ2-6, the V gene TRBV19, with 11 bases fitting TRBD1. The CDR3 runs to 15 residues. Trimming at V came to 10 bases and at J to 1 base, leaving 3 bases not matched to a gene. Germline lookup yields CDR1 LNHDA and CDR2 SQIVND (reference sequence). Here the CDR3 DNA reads TGTGCCACCGGACAGGGGGCATCTGGGGCCAACGTCCTGACTTTC. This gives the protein CATGQGASGANVLTF.